These 9 T cell receptor beta chains originate from one sample sequenced in a study of CD8 T cells in ankylosing spondylitis. TCRdb independently ran MiXCR on the 5' RACE reads; one entry per CDR3 protein. The repertoire holds some 290,000 distinct CDR3 sequences, with 20% as singletons. The sequencing input was blood, either unsorted or a sorted T cell fraction (not recorded which). The receptors derive from a male donor with ankylosing spondylitis or in good health (not recorded which).

The chain is built from TRBV12-3 or TRBV12-4 and TRBJ2-1; 9 bases match TRBD2. J was trimmed by 6 bases and V by 3 bases; bases with no gene match: 6. This CDR3 has 15 residues. The CDR3 loop is CASSLGGLAVNEQFF. CDR3 sequence (DNA): TGTGCCAGCAGTTTGGGGGGACTAGCAGTCAATGAGCAGTTCTTC.

Only a few counts were recorded for this clonotype. J is TRBJ2-5 and V is TRBV28, with D possibly being TRBD2 (6 bases). The CDR3 has 14 residues. The germline V and J ends were trimmed by 3 bases and 3 bases, with 11 bases remaining between them. Germline-derived CDR1 and CDR2 are MDHEN and SYDVKM. CDR3: CASSFRTTEETQYF. CDR3 DNA: TGTGCCAGCAGTTTCCGGACTACTGAAGAGACCCAGTACTTC.

This clonotype was recorded a few times. The chain carries TRBV9 and TRBJ2-2, with 9 bases fitting TRBD1. CDR1 and CDR2 (germline): SGDLS, YYNGEE. The CDR3 runs to 15 residues. Trimming cost V 3 bases and J 6 bases; bases outside gene matches: 6. The CDR3 region has the DNA TGTGCCAGCAGCGCCTACAGGGGGCAGGCCGGGGAGCTGTTTTTT. It is translated as CASSAYRGQAGELFF.

The chain has TRBV6-5 and TRBJ1-1, with D unclear. This CDR3 is 15 amino acids long. Looked up from germline, CDR1 is MNHEY and CDR2 is SVGAGI. V was shortened by 3 bases and J by 5 bases, with 16 bases between the two germline ends. CDR3 DNA: TGTGCCAGCAGTTATGGACGGCAGGCGGGTACTGAAGCTTTCTTT. It specifies CASSYGRQAGTEAFF.

This rearrangement joins TRBV5-1 to TRBJ2-1; 8 bases map to TRBD2. Per germline, CDR1 SGHRS and CDR2 YFSETQ. V was clipped by 4 bases and J by 1 base; unmatched bases: 4. The CDR3 totals 15 residues. CDR3 coding DNA: TGCGCCAGCAGCCCGACTAGCGATTCCTACAATGAGCAGTTCTTC. Protein: CASSPTSDSYNEQFF.

This clonotype was picked up many times. The chain combines TRBV6-1 with TRBJ1-2, with 12 bases identical to TRBD1. There are 13 residues in the CDR3. The ends lost 6 bases at V and 4 bases at J; junction bases unmatched: 0. CDR1 MNHNS and CDR2 SASEGT come from the germline V gene. The CDR3 sequence is CASRGQGAYGYTF. CDR3 nucleotides: TGTGCCAGCAGGGGACAGGGGGCCTATGGCTACACCTTC.

The chain links TRBV7-9 to TRBJ1-1; no clear D gene. This CDR3 is 12 amino acids long. Germline loops: CDR1 SEHNR, CDR2 FQNEAQ (reference sequence). Between the trimmed V and J ends, which lost 1 base and 7 bases, there was a span of 7 bases. CDR3 region: CASSLGQLEAFF. Here the CDR3 DNA reads TGTGCCAGCAGCTTAGGGCAGCTTGAAGCTTTCTTT.

This clonotype has just a few counts. The rearrangement uses TRBV7-2 and TRBJ1-1; perhaps TRBD1 as D (5 bases). V lost 8 bases to trimming and J lost 11 bases, with 21 bases between them. The CDR3 has 13 residues. Germline CDR1 SGHTA, CDR2 FQGNSA. This chain's CDR3 is CASSSGRRPRAFF. The CDR3 nucleotides are TGTGCCAGCTCTTCAGGGAGAAGACCGCGGGCTTTCTTT.

The chain carries TRBV15 and TRBJ1-1; no firm D call. The CDR3 consists of 15 residues. V was shortened by 0 bases and J by 2 bases, with 10 bases between the two germline ends. Germline loops: CDR1 LNHNV, CDR2 YYDKDF (reference sequence). The CDR3 spells CATSRDRAINTEAFF. DNA of the CDR3: TGTGCCACCAGCAGAGATCGGGCCATAAACACTGAAGCTTTCTTT. The variable domain in full, with the rest retrieved from reference TRBV15 and TRBJ1-1, is DAMVIQNPRYQVTQFGKPVTLSCSQTLNHNVMYWYQQKSSQAPKLLFHYYDKDFNNEADTPDNFQSRRPNTSFCFLDIRSPGLGDTAMYLCATSRDRAINTEAFFGQGTRLTVV.